This T cell receptor beta chain was observed in a study of CD8+ T cells in alopecia areata. Study summary: Patients took tofacitinib for 6 to 18 months, followed by 6 drug-free months.

Concerning this clone itself: Its target is not known.

General study results and limits: Persistence during tofacitinib was seen for many expanded lesional clones in scalp and blood.

Indicated treatment: oral pan-JAK inhibitor, 5-10 mg twice daily. RNA, once extracted, was reverse transcribed into cDNA for use as the sequencing template. This table comes from immunoSEQ multiplex PCR, and its TCRdb copy is limited to in-frame clones, with some not included. The data contain over 150,000 clones, about 53% of them seen just once; the ten biggest clones take up roughly 10%. Germline-derived CDR1 and CDR2 are MNHEY and SMNVEV (reference sequence). The V gene lost 0 bases and the J gene lost 8 bases, with 17 bases spanning the gap. The CDR3 sequence is 17 residues long. The chain couples TRBV27 to TRBJ1-6; D possibly corresponds to TRBD1 (5 bases). This TCR was recovered from a human donor with alopecia areata. The material sequenced was CD8+ T cells sorted from blood, taken at week 24, from a patient treated with tofacitinib. For the CDR3, the DNA is TGTGCCAGCAGTTTATCCCAAAGACACCGGGGGGATTCACCCCTCCACTTT. Its translation is CASSLSQRHRGDSPLHF.